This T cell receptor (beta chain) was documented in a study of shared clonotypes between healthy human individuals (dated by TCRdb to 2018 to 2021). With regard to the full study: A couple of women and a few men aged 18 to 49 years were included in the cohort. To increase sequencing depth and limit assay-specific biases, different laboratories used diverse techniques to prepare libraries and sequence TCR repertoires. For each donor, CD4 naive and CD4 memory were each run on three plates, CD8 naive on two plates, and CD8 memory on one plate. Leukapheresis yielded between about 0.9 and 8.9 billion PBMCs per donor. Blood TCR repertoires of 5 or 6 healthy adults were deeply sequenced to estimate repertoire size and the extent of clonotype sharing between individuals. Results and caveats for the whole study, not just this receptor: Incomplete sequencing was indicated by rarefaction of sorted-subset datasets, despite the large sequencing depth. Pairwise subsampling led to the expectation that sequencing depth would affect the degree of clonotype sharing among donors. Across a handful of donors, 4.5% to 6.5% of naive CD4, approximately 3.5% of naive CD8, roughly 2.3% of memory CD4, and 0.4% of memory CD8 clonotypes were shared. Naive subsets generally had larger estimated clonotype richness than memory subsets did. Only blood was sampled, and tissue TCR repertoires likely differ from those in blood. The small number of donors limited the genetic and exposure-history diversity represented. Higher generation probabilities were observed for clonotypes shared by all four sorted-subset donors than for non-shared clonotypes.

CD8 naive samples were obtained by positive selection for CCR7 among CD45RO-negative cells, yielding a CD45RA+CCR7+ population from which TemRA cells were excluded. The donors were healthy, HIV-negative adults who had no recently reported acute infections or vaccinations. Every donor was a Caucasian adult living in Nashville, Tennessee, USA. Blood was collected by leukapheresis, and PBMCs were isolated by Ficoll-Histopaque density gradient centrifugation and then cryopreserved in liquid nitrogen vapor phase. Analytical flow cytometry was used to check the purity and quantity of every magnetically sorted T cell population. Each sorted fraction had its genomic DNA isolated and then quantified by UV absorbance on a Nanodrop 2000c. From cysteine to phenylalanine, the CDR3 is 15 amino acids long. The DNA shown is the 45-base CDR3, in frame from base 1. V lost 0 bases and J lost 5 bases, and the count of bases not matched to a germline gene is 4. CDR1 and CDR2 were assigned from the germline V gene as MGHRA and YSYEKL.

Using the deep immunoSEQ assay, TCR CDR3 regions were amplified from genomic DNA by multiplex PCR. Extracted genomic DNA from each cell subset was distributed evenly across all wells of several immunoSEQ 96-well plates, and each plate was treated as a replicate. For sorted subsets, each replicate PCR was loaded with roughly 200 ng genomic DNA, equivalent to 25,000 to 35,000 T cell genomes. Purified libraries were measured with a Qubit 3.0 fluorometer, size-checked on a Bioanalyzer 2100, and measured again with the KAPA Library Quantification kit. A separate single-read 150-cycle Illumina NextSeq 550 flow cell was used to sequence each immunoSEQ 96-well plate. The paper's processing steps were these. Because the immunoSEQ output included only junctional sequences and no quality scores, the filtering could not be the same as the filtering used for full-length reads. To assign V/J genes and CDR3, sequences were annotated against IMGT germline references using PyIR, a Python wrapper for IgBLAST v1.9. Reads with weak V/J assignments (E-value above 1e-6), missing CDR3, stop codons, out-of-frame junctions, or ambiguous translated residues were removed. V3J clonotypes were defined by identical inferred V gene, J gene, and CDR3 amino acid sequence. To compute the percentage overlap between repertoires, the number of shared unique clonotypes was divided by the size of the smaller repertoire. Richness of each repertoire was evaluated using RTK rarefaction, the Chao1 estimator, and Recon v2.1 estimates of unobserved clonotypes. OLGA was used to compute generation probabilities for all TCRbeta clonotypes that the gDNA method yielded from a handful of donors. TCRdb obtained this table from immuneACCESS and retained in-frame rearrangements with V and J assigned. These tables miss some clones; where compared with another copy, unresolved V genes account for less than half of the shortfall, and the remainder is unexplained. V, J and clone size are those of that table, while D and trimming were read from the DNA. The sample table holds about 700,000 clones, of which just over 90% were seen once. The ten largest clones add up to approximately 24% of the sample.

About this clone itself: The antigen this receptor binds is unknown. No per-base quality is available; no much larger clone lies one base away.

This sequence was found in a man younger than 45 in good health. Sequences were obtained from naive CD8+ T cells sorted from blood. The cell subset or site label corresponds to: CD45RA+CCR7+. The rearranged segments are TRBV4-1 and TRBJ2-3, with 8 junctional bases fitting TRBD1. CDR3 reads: CASSQDRGPGDTQYF. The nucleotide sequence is TGCGCCAGCAGCCAAGACAGGGGGCCGGGAGATACGCAGTATTTT.